This entry describes one T cell receptor (beta chain). Antigen: not known. Primers for the PCR totalled 60 Vbeta and 13 Jbeta. Only in-frame clones appear in the TCRdb table, and some are missing; sequencing was by immunoSEQ multiplex PCR. The data show 150,000 to 250,000 clones, roughly 85% seen once. This entry belongs to a study of cytomegalovirus exposure and HLA in healthy donors. The length of the CDR3 is 14 residues. J was trimmed by 1 base and V by 4 bases; bases with no gene match: 3. Germline V CDR1 and CDR2: KGHSH, LQKENI. Broader study findings: The authors reported that TCR beta sequences could predict HLA-A and HLA-B alleles. These predictions were accurate for most subjects in the first cohort.

The chain carries TRBV18 and TRBJ1-1; the match to TRBD1 covers 7 bases. Sequenced input: PBMCs. This receptor was taken from a woman aged 45-60 years in good health and CMV-seronegative. Here the CDR3 reads CASSRDRQNTEAFF. In DNA form, the CDR3 reads TGTGCCAGCTCACGGGACAGACAGAACACTGAAGCTTTCTTT.